A selection of T cell receptor beta chains follows, all from one sample in a study of blood T cells in healthy people across ages. TCRdb redid the calling of the 5' RACE reads with MiXCR, one entry per CDR3 protein. The sample consists of 1.5 million to 1.9 million distinct CDR3 sequences, approximately 43% of them appearing once. The material sequenced was blood. Every receptor here comes from a woman aged 18-29 years in good health. CDR3s include the opening cysteine and the closing phenylalanine or tryptophan. A D gene is named only where the DNA matches it firmly. For some rows the clone size is stated as once, few or many, or as a class when expanded; others skip it.

clone_size: -; cdr3_length: 14; j_call: TRBJ2-5; d_call: -; v_call: TRBV25-1; cdr3_aa: CASTGVDLQETQYF; cdr3_nt: TGTGCCAGCACCGGAGTAGACTTACAAGAGACCCAGTACTTC
clone_size: -; cdr3_length: 15; j_call: TRBJ2-7; d_call: -; v_call: TRBV2; cdr3_aa: CASTKGSESSYEQYF; cdr3_nt: TGTGCCAGCACCAAGGGTAGCGAGAGCTCCTACGAGCAGTACTTC
clone_size: few; cdr3_length: 12; j_call: TRBJ2-7; d_call: -; v_call: TRBV10-3; cdr3_aa: CAISESNNEQYF; cdr3_nt: TGTGCCATCAGTGAGTCTAACAATGAGCAGTACTTC
clone_size: -; cdr3_length: 15; j_call: TRBJ2-1; d_call: -; v_call: TRBV20-1; cdr3_aa: CSAREATHSYNEQFF; cdr3_nt: TGCAGTGCTAGAGAAGCGACCCACTCCTACAATGAGCAGTTCTTC
clone_size: few; cdr3_length: 15; j_call: TRBJ2-1; d_call: -; v_call: TRBV7-6; cdr3_aa: CASSSPFGRYNEQFF; cdr3_nt: TGTGCCAGCAGCTCGCCCTTCGGGCGGTACAATGAGCAGTTCTTC
clone_size: -; cdr3_length: 15; j_call: TRBJ1-2; d_call: -; v_call: TRBV6-5; cdr3_aa: CASSPFRGGSSVYTF; cdr3_nt: TGTGCCAGCAGCCCCTTCAGGGGAGGTAGTAGTGTCTACACCTTC
clone_size: few; cdr3_length: 14; j_call: TRBJ1-4; d_call: TRBD1; v_call: TRBV5-1; cdr3_aa: CASSRGQGPEKLFF; cdr3_nt: TGCGCCAGCAGCCGTGGACAGGGCCCTGAAAAACTGTTTTTT
clone_size: few; cdr3_length: 12; j_call: TRBJ2-7; d_call: -; v_call: TRBV20-1; cdr3_aa: CSAQTYSYEQYF; cdr3_nt: TGCAGTGCTCAGACATATTCCTACGAGCAGTACTTC
clone_size: -; cdr3_length: 14; j_call: TRBJ1-5; d_call: -; v_call: TRBV6-1; cdr3_aa: CASSERLSGQPQHF; cdr3_nt: TGTGCCAGCAGTGAAAGGCTGAGCGGCCAGCCCCAGCATTTT
clone_size: few; cdr3_length: 16; j_call: TRBJ2-2; d_call: -; v_call: TRBV5-1; cdr3_aa: CASSTEAGTYTGELFF; cdr3_nt: TGCGCCAGCAGCACAGAGGCCGGGACTTACACCGGGGAGCTGTTTTTT
clone_size: -; cdr3_length: 13; j_call: TRBJ1-6; d_call: -; v_call: TRBV12-3/TRBV12-4; cdr3_aa: CASCGQRNSPLHF; cdr3_nt: TGTGCCAGCTGTGGGCAGCGGAATTCACCCCTCCACTTT
clone_size: many; cdr3_length: 12; j_call: TRBJ1-2; d_call: -; v_call: TRBV6-5; cdr3_aa: CASSERGYGYTF; cdr3_nt: TGTGCCAGCAGTGAAAGGGGTTATGGCTACACCTTC
clone_size: -; cdr3_length: 16; j_call: TRBJ1-3; d_call: -; v_call: TRBV12-3/TRBV12-4; cdr3_aa: CASSSGQWGSGNTIYF; cdr3_nt: TGTGCCAGCAGTTCGGGCCAGTGGGGCTCTGGAAACACCATATATTTT
clone_size: -; cdr3_length: 14; j_call: TRBJ1-1; d_call: -; v_call: TRBV20-1; cdr3_aa: CSARLEGRVTEAFF; cdr3_nt: TGCAGTGCTAGATTGGAGGGCAGGGTCACTGAAGCTTTCTTT
clone_size: -; cdr3_length: 15; j_call: TRBJ1-6; d_call: -; v_call: TRBV13; cdr3_aa: CASSEKGHNNSPLHF; cdr3_nt: TGTGCCAGCAGCGAAAAGGGACACAATAATTCACCCCTCCACTTT
clone_size: few; cdr3_length: 12; j_call: TRBJ2-7; d_call: TRBD2; v_call: TRBV30; cdr3_aa: CAWSLAGAEQYF; cdr3_nt: TGTGCCTGGAGCTTAGCGGGGGCCGAGCAGTACTTC
clone_size: -; cdr3_length: 14; j_call: TRBJ1-2; d_call: TRBD1; v_call: TRBV12-3/TRBV12-4; cdr3_aa: CASSEGTGFTGYTF; cdr3_nt: TGTGCCAGCAGTGAAGGGACAGGGTTTACTGGCTACACCTTC
clone_size: -; cdr3_length: 17; j_call: TRBJ2-1; d_call: -; v_call: TRBV5-1; cdr3_aa: CASSLARGDGSYNEQFF; cdr3_nt: TGCGCCAGCAGCTTGGCCCGGGGCGACGGGTCCTACAATGAGCAGTTCTTC
clone_size: -; cdr3_length: 16; j_call: TRBJ2-1; d_call: TRBD2; v_call: TRBV4-3; cdr3_aa: CASSLTPGLENNEQFF; cdr3_nt: TGCGCCAGCAGCTTAACCCCGGGACTAGAAAACAATGAGCAGTTCTTC
clone_size: once; cdr3_length: 17; j_call: TRBJ2-1; d_call: -; v_call: TRBV4-1; cdr3_aa: CASSRLSPWAGAYEQFF; cdr3_nt: TGCGCCAGCAGCCGACTATCTCCCTGGGCGGGGGCCTACGAGCAGTTCTTC